The TCR beta chain under discussion was sequenced for a study of T cell repertoires in cytomegalovirus infection. Study-level background: Based on public TCR beta signatures, there were indications of CMV infection and of a matching HLA type. Study-level points and caveats: CMV-specific TCR beta clonotypes restricted by HLA-C dominated the ex vivo response. Cumulative frequency (of public TCR beta family members) identified carriers of CMV plus the relevant HLA.

V was shortened by 5 bases and J by 1 base, with 8 bases between the two germline ends. CDR3 length equals 13 residues. Germline CDR1 is MDHEN and CDR2 is SYDVKM. TCRdb reprocessed the reads with MiXCR, giving one entry per CDR3 protein. Altogether roughly 230,000 distinct CDR3 sequences are present, approximately 7% being singletons, with the ten largest covering roughly 6.5%. Concerning this clonotype: Antigen: not known.

Sequenced: PBMCs. The chain has TRBV28 and TRBJ1-1; the D is unclear. This TCR was recovered from a human donor in good health (CMV status not recorded). Some clones in this sample may be carry-over from other donors' samples. The chain's CDR3 is CASSQGWNTEAFF. DNA for the CDR3: TGTGCCAGCAGTCAAGGGTGGAACACTGAAGCTTTCTTT.